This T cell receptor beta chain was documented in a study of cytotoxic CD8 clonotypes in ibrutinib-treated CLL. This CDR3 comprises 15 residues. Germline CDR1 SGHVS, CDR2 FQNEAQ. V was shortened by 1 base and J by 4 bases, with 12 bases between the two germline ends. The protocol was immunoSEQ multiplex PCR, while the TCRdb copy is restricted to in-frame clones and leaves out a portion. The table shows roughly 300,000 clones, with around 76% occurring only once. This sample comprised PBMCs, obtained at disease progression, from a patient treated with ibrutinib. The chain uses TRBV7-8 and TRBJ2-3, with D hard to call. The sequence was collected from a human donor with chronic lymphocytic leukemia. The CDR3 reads CASSLVLGGADTQYF. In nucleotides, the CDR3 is TGTGCCAGCAGCTTAGTTCTCGGTGGGGCAGATACGCAGTATTTT.